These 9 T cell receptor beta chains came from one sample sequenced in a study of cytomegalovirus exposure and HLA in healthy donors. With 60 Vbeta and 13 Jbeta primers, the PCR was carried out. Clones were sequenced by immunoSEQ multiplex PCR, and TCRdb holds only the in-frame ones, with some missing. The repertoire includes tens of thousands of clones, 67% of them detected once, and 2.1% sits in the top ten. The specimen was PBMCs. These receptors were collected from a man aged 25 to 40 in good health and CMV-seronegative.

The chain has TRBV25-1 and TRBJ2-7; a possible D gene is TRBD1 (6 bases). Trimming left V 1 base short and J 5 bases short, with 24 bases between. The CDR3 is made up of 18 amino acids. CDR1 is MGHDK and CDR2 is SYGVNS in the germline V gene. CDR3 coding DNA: TGTGCCAGCAGTGAATCAACTTACCGCCCACGACAGGCCGACGAGCAGTACTTC. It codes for CASSESTYRPRQADEQYF.

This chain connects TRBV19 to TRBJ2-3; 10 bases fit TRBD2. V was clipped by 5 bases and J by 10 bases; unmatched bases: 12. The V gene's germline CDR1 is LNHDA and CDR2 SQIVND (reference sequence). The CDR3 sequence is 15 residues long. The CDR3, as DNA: TGTGCCAGTAGTCCCGAGTGGGGACTAGCGAGGCCGCAGTATTTT. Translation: CASSPEWGLARPQYF.

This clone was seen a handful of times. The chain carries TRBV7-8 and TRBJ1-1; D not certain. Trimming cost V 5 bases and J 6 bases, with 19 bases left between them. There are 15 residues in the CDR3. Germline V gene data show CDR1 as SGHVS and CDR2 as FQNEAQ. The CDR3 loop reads CASSPYGRAFAEAFF. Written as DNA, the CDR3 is TGTGCCAGCAGCCCCTATGGGAGGGCCTTCGCTGAAGCTTTCTTT.

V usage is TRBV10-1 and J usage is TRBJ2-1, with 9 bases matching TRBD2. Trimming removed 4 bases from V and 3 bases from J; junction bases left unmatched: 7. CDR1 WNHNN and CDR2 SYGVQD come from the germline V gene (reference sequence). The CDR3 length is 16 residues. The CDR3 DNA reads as TGCGCCAGCAGTGCGTCTAGCGGGAATAACTACAATGAGCAGTTCTTC. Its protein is CASSASSGNNYNEQFF.

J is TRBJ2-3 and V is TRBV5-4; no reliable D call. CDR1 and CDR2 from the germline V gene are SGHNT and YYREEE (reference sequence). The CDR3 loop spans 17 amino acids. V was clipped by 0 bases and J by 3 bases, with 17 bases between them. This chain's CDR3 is CASSLADSPPLTDTQYF. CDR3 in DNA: TGTGCCAGCAGCTTGGCGGATAGCCCACCCCTAACAGATACGCAGTATTTT. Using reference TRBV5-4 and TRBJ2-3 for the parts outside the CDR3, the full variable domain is ETGVTQSPTHLIKTRGQQVTLRCSSQSGHNTVSWYQQALGQGPQFIFQYYREEENGRGNFPPRFSGLQFPNYSSELNVNALELDDSALYLCASSLADSPPLTDTQYFGPGTRLTVL.

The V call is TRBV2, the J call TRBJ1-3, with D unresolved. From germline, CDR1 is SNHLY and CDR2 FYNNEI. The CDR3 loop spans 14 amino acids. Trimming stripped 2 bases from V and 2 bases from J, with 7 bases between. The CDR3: CASSENQAGNTIYF. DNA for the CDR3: TGTGCCAGCAGTGAAAACCAGGCTGGAAACACCATATATTTT.

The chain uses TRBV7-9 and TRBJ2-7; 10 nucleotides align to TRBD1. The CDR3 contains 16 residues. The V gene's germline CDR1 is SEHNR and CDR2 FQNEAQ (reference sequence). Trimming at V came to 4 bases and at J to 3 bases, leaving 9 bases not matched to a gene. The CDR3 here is CASSSDRGPKFYEQYF. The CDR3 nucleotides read TGTGCCAGCAGCTCCGACAGGGGGCCTAAATTCTACGAGCAGTACTTC.

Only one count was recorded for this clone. The CDR3 sequence is CASSYTSGANTEAFF. CDR3 coding DNA: TGTGCCAGCAGTTACACTTCAGGGGCGAACACTGAAGCTTTCTTT. The chain has TRBV6-5 and TRBJ1-1; perhaps TRBD1 as D (6 bases). Germline values: CDR1 MNHEY, CDR2 SVGAGI. The V gene lost 2 bases and the J gene lost 1 base, with 11 bases spanning the gap. CDR3 length: 15 amino acids.

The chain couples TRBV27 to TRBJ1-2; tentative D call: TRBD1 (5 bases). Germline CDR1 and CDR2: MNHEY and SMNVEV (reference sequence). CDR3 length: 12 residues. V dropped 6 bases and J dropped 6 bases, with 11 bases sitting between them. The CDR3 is CASSPGGNGYTF. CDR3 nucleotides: TGTGCCAGCAGCCCCGGGGGTAATGGCTACACCTTC.